The 31 T cell receptor beta chains presented below share a single source sample, sequenced in a study of early T cells in non-severe SARS-CoV-2 infection. One entry per CDR3 protein results from TCRdb running MiXCR on the 5' RACE reads. The sample includes roughly 100,000 distinct CDR3 sequences, 10% to 15% seen only once; the top ten take about 6%. The specimen was whole blood. The receptor source for this set is an adult who was a healthcare worker with PCR-confirmed SARS-CoV-2 infection or an uninfected control (not recorded which).

This clonotype has ten or more counts. J is TRBJ1-4 and V is TRBV5-1; a weak D match, TRBD1 (6 bases). The V gene lost 0 bases and the J gene lost 8 bases, with 14 bases spanning the gap. CDR1 and CDR2 from the germline V gene are SGHRS and YFSETQ. CDR3 length: 15 amino acids. CDR3 DNA: TGCGCCAGCAGCTTGGGGGGGCCGACTACCGAAAAACTGTTTTTT. Its protein is CASSLGGPTTEKLFF.

This chain connects TRBV29-1 to TRBJ2-4, with TRBD2 matching over 10 bases. Trimming took 7 bases from V and 8 from J; bases not matched to a gene: 11. This CDR3 has 14 residues. Per the germline V gene, CDR1 is SQVTM and CDR2 is ANQGSEA. The DNA of the CDR3 is TGCAGCGCCAAGCGGGAGGGCCTGAGAGACATTCAGTACTTC. Its translation: CSAKREGLRDIQYF.

The V and J genes are TRBV24-1 and TRBJ1-2; D gene ambiguous. Trimming took off 0 bases at V and 4 bases at J, with 5 bases between the two ends. Germline CDR1 is KGHDR and CDR2 is SFDVKD. This CDR3 is 13 amino acids long. CDR3 protein: CATSDLTAYGYTF. The DNA for the CDR3 is TGTGCCACCAGTGATTTGACGGCCTATGGCTACACCTTC.

Concerning this clonotype itself: Since the CDR3 does not end with the conserved phenylalanine or tryptophan, this likely comes from a read error. V is TRBV12-3 or TRBV12-4 and J is TRBJ1-1; D unresolved. This CDR3 has 15 amino acids. V lost 5 bases to trimming and J lost 5 bases, with 18 bases between them. CDR3 protein: CASSTARIVETEAFS. The CDR3 coding sequence is TGTGCCAGCAGTACCGCTCGGATTGTGGAGACTGAAGCTTTCTCT.

The chain combines TRBV12-3 or TRBV12-4 with TRBJ1-1, with 8 bases fitting TRBD1. The CDR3 covers 14 residues. Losses at the gene ends were 3 bases for V and 8 bases for J; bases not matched to a gene: 8. CDR3 nucleotide sequence: TGTGCCAGCAGTTTTCTGACAGGGGACGAAGAAGCTTTCTTT. This encodes CASSFLTGDEEAFF.

Only a few counts were recorded for this clonotype. The chain employs TRBV6-1 and TRBJ2-5; 8 bases agree with TRBD2. Germline V lookup: CDR1 MNHNS, CDR2 SASEGT. With V trimmed by 8 bases and J by 1 base, 12 bases remained unmatched. The CDR3 is 16 residues long. DNA for the CDR3: TGTGCCAGCGCGATGATCTCGGGAGGGATCCAAGAGACCCAGTACTTC. It specifies CASAMISGGIQETQYF.

The gene calls are TRBV27 and TRBJ1-6; D is unclear. Germline-derived CDR1 and CDR2 are MNHEY and SMNVEV (reference sequence). CDR3 length: 15 residues. The V and J ends lost 8 bases and 9 bases respectively, with 20 bases between them. The CDR3 nucleotides read TGTGCCAGCGGTGCCCTTGTCGGGCTGGGTTCACCCCTCCACTTT. Translated: CASGALVGLGSPLHF.

This clonotype was seen ten or more times. This chain links TRBV7-6 with TRBJ2-1; 7 nucleotides match TRBD2. The CDR3 has 15 amino acids. Germline V CDR1 and CDR2: SGHVS, FNYEAQ. Unmatched junction bases numbered 7, after V lost 3 bases and J lost 5 bases. The CDR3 is CASSFAAGANNEQFF. Written as DNA, the CDR3 is TGTGCCAGCAGCTTTGCTGCGGGAGCCAACAATGAGCAGTTCTTC.

The gene calls are TRBV4-1 and TRBJ2-4; 9 bases are shared with TRBD2. The CDR3 runs 16 residues. With V trimmed by 2 bases and J by 0 bases, 2 bases remained unmatched. Per the germline V gene, CDR1 is MGHRA and CDR2 is YSYEKL. The chain's CDR3 is CASSQYSGGAKNIQYF. The DNA for the CDR3 is TGCGCCAGCAGCCAATATAGCGGGGGAGCCAAAAACATTCAGTACTTC.

This clonotype has more than one count but fewer than ten. The V call is TRBV28, the J call TRBJ2-7; 14 bases map to TRBD2. Germline-derived CDR1 and CDR2 are MDHEN and SYDVKM. This CDR3 comprises 18 residues. V gave up 6 bases and J gave up 3 bases; unmatched junction bases: 13. CDR3 sequence reads: CASSPPRLAGGPHYEQYF. The CDR3 DNA is TGTGCCAGCAGCCCCCCCAGACTAGCGGGAGGGCCTCACTACGAGCAGTACTTC.

This clonotype was observed many times. The rearrangement uses TRBV12-3 or TRBV12-4 and TRBJ1-1, with D maybe TRBD1 (6 bases). V gave up 3 bases and J gave up 10 bases, with 12 bases separating them. The CDR3 is 12 residues long. CDR3: CASSLGAGRAFF. The CDR3 DNA follows: TGTGCCAGCAGTTTGGGGGCAGGGAGAGCTTTCTTT.

This clonotype was picked up a small number of times. The chain recombines TRBV19 with TRBJ2-1; the D gene is possibly TRBD2 (6 bases). V was clipped by 3 bases and J by 9 bases, with 21 bases between them. CDR1 and CDR2 from the germline V gene are LNHDA and SQIVND (reference sequence). CDR3 length: 16 residues. In DNA, the CDR3 is TGTGCCAGTAGTATGGAGGGCAGCCCTTCGACGGGTGAGCAGTTCTTC. The encoded protein is CASSMEGSPSTGEQFF.

The chain links TRBV12-3 or TRBV12-4 to TRBJ2-2; no reliable D call. The CDR3 is 13 amino acids. Deletions cut 7 bases from V and 4 bases from J, with 10 bases between. Here the CDR3 reads CASTNMVTGELFF. The CDR3 DNA sequence: TGTGCCAGCACTAATATGGTCACCGGGGAGCTGTTTTTT.

The table lists this clonotype with many counts. The DNA is omitted, as the CDR3 cannot be located on it reliably, and the CDR3 follows TCRdb's listing. The CDR3 loop is CISVPEGPQGTSKTRSSYEQYF. This chain links TRBV7-5 with TRBJ2-7; the listed D gene, TRBD2, was not tested against the DNA. TRBV7-5 is shown as a pseudogene. The CDR3 numbers 22 amino acids, ends counted.

The chain is built from TRBV20-1 and TRBJ2-2; 7 bases map to TRBD2. CDR1 and CDR2 (germline): DFQATT, SNEGSKA (reference sequence). This CDR3 is built from 14 residues. V shed 5 bases and J 6 bases; nucleotides not matched to a gene: 9. The CDR3 sequence: CSARLAPLPGELFF. DNA for the CDR3: TGCAGTGCTCGACTAGCCCCACTGCCCGGGGAGCTGTTTTTT.

The sample holds a few counts of this clonotype. The rearrangement joins TRBV4-2 to TRBJ2-7, with 13 bases fitting TRBD2. Germline CDR1 is LGHNA and CDR2 is YNFKEQ. The CDR3 consists of 18 residues. Trimming took 7 bases from V and 0 from J; bases not matched to a gene: 12. CDR3 nucleotide sequence: TGTGCCAGCACCGGACGGACTAGCGGGAGCGGGGTCTCCTACGAGCAGTACTTC. The encoded protein is CASTGRTSGSGVSYEQYF.

Remarks on this clonotype: At one boundary the junction diverges from the germline segment, which might be a read error. The CDR3: CSALGGGPDTRYF. CDR3 coding DNA: TGCAGTGCCCTAGGGGGGGGCCCAGATACGCGGTATTTT. V gene TRBV20-1 combines with J gene TRBJ2-3, with D maybe TRBD2 (7 bases). In germline, CDR1 is DFQATT, CDR2 SNEGSKA (reference sequence). CDR3 size: 13 residues.

This clonotype showed up just a few times. The rearrangement links TRBV12-3 or TRBV12-4 to TRBJ2-6; D remains unclear. V was clipped by 7 bases and J by 0 bases, with 10 bases between them. CDR3 length: 15 amino acids. The CDR3 loop is CASTQVYSGANVLTF. DNA of the CDR3: TGTGCCAGCACCCAAGTTTACTCTGGGGCCAACGTCCTGACTTTC.

This chain joins TRBV28 and TRBJ1-1; TRBD1 aligns across 11 bases. The CDR3 runs to 14 residues. CDR1 is MDHEN, CDR2 SYDVKM, per germline. With 2 bases clipped from V and 6 bases from J, the junction kept 2 bases outside the gene matches. The CDR3 loop is CASSLGTGGSEAFF. CDR3 coding DNA: TGTGCCAGCAGTTTAGGGACAGGGGGTTCTGAAGCTTTCTTT. Full variable domain (remainder filled in from reference TRBV28 and TRBJ1-1): DVKVTQSSRYLVKRTGEKVFLECVQDMDHENMFWYRQDPGLGLRLIYFSYDVKMKEKGDIPEGYSVSREKKERFSLILESASTNQTSMYLCASSLGTGGSEAFFGQGTRLTVV.

This CDR3 is CASSLLLGRFGGMNTEAFF. DNA for the CDR3: TGCGCCAGCAGCTTGTTATTGGGTAGATTCGGAGGCATGAACACTGAAGCTTTCTTT. The V gene is TRBV5-1, the J gene TRBJ1-1; D remains unclear. The germline V gene encodes CDR1 SGHRS and CDR2 YFSETQ. This CDR3 has 19 amino acids. V lost 1 base and J lost 0, with 22 bases in between.

This clonotype came up many times. The chain employs TRBV4-3 and TRBJ2-7; 8 bases are shared with TRBD1. The CDR3 covers 15 residues. Germline CDR1 and CDR2: LGHNA and YSLEER. The trim removed 2 bases at V and 7 bases at J, leaving 10 bases unmatched. For the CDR3, the DNA is TGCGCCAGCAGCCAAAAGAGGCAGGGGGCAGCGGAGCAGTACTTC. It specifies CASSQKRQGAAEQYF.

This clonotype came up a few times. The V call is TRBV7-2, the J call TRBJ2-7; 7 nucleotides agree with TRBD1. The CDR3 extends over 14 amino acids. V was pared by 7 bases and J by 3 bases, with 9 bases of the junction left unmatched. The germline gives CDR1 SGHTA, CDR2 FQGNSA. The CDR3 spells CASNNQGDYYEQYF. The CDR3 DNA follows: TGTGCCAGCAACAACCAGGGGGATTACTACGAGCAGTACTTC.

This clonotype showed up many times. The gene calls are TRBV12-3 or TRBV12-4 and TRBJ1-5; possible D gene TRBD1, 6 bases. CDR3 length: 13 residues. V was clipped by 4 bases and J by 3 bases, with 7 bases between them. In nucleotides, the CDR3 is TGTGCCAGCAGTTGGGACACCAATCAGCCCCAGCATTTT. Protein product: CASSWDTNQPQHF.

This chain joins TRBV7-9 and TRBJ1-4; possible D gene TRBD1, 5 bases. The CDR3 consists of 19 residues. The V end lost 5 bases, the J end lost 0 bases, and 22 bases lay between the germline ends. CDR1 and CDR2 from the germline V gene are SEHNR and FQNEAQ (reference sequence). For the CDR3, the DNA is TGTGCCAGCAGCCCTCGGTCCGGGGCAATTACCACAACTAATGAAAAACTGTTTTTT. Its protein is CASSPRSGAITTTNEKLFF.

This clonotype occurred a few times. The J gene is TRBJ1-5, the V gene TRBV19; the D gene is possibly TRBD1 (6 bases). CDR1 and CDR2 (germline): LNHDA, SQIVND (reference sequence). This CDR3 comprises 15 residues. V dropped 6 bases and J dropped 1 base, with 13 bases sitting between them. The CDR3 region is CASSLGHPSNQPQHF. In DNA form, the CDR3 reads TGTGCCAGTAGCCTGGGACACCCGAGCAATCAGCCCCAGCATTTT.

This clonotype came up many times. V is TRBV7-9 and J is TRBJ2-5, with TRBD2 as a possible D gene (6 bases). V lost 5 bases and J 0 bases, leaving 13 bases between the germline ends. Per the germline V gene, CDR1 is SEHNR and CDR2 is FQNEAQ (reference sequence). This CDR3 contains 15 residues. The CDR3 spells CASSGLAPHQETQYF. Here the CDR3 DNA reads TGTGCCAGCAGCGGTCTAGCGCCCCACCAAGAGACCCAGTACTTC. Filled out from reference TRBV7-9 and TRBJ2-5, the complete variable domain reads DTGVSQNPRHKITKRGQNVTFRCDPISEHNRLYWYRQTLGQGPEFLTYFQNEAQLEKSRLLSDRFSAERPKGSFSTLEIQRTEQGDSAMYLCASSGLAPHQETQYFGPGTRLLVL.

The chain uses TRBV19 and TRBJ1-5; no reliable D call. Trimming removed 6 bases at V and 2 bases at J, with 14 bases between. Germline assignment: CDR1 LNHDA and CDR2 SQIVND (reference sequence). The CDR3 extends over 15 amino acids. The CDR3 here is CASRPDGEGNQPQHF. In nucleotides, the CDR3 is TGTGCCAGTAGACCCGACGGCGAAGGCAATCAGCCCCAGCATTTT.

For this clonotype: A much larger clone lies one base from this, so it may be a read error. The CDR3 DNA reads as TGTGCCAGCAGTTTGTGGGCTAGCAATCAGCCCCAGCATTTT. Translation: CASSLWASNQPQHF. V is TRBV12-3 or TRBV12-4 and J is TRBJ1-5; no clear D. CDR3 length: 14 amino acids. V lost 3 bases, J lost 0 bases, and 6 bases lay in between.

In its sample, this clonotype was seen many times. J is TRBJ2-7 and V is TRBV7-6; 12 positions match TRBD2. With 1 base clipped from V and 7 bases from J, the junction kept 8 bases outside the gene matches. The germline V gene has CDR1 SGHVS and CDR2 FNYEAQ. The CDR3 covers 16 residues. CDR3 region: CASSLGLAGAFKEQYF. The DNA for the CDR3 is TGTGCCAGCAGCTTAGGACTAGCGGGAGCTTTTAAGGAGCAGTACTTC.

The chain uses TRBV6-5 and TRBJ2-3; D is unresolved. Germline V lookup: CDR1 MNHEY, CDR2 SVGAGI. There are 14 residues in the CDR3. With 5 bases removed from V and 4 bases from J, the gap between germline ends came to 13 bases. This CDR3 is CASSVETGADTQYF. The CDR3 coding sequence is TGTGCCAGCAGTGTGGAGACCGGAGCAGATACGCAGTATTTT.

This clonotype was recorded at least ten times. CDR3 sequence (DNA): TGCAGTGCTAGAGATCGGACGAAGAGCTCCTACAATGAGCAGTTCTTC. Translated: CSARDRTKSSYNEQFF. The J gene is TRBJ2-1, the V gene TRBV20-1; D unclear. There are 16 residues in the CDR3. V was pared by 0 bases and J by 0 bases, with 12 bases between. In germline, CDR1 is DFQATT, CDR2 SNEGSKA (reference sequence).